This TCR beta chain was recorded in a study of Ad26.COV2.S vaccination and SARS-CoV-2 variants. As for the study in general: COV1001, an Ad26.COV2.S trial, supplied this vaccine-arm donor.

TCRdb keeps only in-frame clones here, not all; method: immunoSEQ multiplex PCR. The sample has about 480,000 clones, around nine tenths seen once. Treatment defined: approximately 18 received Ad26.COV2.S at low or high dose, single or two shots; roughly 5 received placebo; per-sample allocation not given. The samples were gathered on day 63 after the first injection of vaccine or placebo. In Boston, the donor was an adult between 18-55 years of age. Findings and caveats of the study: Vaccine recipients showed a spike-specific TCR breadth that was higher than in placebo recipients. Vaccine and placebo groups showed comparable non-spike TCR breadth.

A word on this clone: The antigen remains unidentified.

The TCR sequence derives from a person aged 18-60 years who received the Ad26.COV2.S COVID-19 vaccine or a placebo. The source was peripheral blood, collected in a trial of Ad26.COV2.S vaccine versus placebo.

The CDR3 reads CASMVASNQPQHF. The DNA for the CDR3 is TGTGCCAGCATGGTCGCTAGCAATCAGCCCCAGCATTTT. The gene calls are TRBV6-5 and TRBJ1-5; D unclear. CDR3 length equals 13 residues. Germline assignment: CDR1 MNHEY and CDR2 SVGAGI. Trimming removed 7 bases from V and 0 bases from J, with 7 bases in between.